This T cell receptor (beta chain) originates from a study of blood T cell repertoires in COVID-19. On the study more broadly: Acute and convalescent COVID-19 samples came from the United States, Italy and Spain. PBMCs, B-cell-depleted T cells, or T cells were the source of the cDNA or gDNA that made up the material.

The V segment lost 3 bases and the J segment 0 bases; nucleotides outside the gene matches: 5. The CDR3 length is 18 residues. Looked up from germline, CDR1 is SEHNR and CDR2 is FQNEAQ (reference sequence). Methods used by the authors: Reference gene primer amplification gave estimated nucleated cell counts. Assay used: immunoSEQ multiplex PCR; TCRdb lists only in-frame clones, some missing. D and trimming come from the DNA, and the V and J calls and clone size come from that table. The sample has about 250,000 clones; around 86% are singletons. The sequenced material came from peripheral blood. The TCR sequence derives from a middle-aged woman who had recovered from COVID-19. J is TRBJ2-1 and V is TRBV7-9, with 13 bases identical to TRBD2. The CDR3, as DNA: TGTGCCAGCAGCTTTTTTCGGACTAGCGGGAGCTCCTACAATGAGCAGTTCTTC. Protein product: CASSFFRTSGSSYNEQFF.